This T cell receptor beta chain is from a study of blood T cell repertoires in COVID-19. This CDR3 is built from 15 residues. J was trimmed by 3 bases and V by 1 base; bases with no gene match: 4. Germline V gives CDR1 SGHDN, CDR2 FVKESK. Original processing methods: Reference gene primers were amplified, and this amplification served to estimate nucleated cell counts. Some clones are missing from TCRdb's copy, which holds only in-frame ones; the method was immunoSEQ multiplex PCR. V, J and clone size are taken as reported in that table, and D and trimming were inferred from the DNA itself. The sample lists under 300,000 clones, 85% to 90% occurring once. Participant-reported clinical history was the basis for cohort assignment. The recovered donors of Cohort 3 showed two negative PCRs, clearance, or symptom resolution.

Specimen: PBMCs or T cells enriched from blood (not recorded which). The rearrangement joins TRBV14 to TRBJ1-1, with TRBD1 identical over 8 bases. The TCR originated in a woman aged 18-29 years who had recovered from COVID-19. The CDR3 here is CASSQVPRGHTEAFF. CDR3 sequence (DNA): TGTGCCAGCAGCCAAGTCCCCAGGGGGCACACTGAAGCTTTCTTT.